This T cell receptor (beta chain) originates from a study of T cells in Graves' hyperthyroidism and ophthalmopathy. Study in general: Blood was drawn when the patient was first diagnosed and still untreated.

Uncontrolled infection, other autoimmune disease, pregnancy or lactation barred patients from enrollment. The authors took PBMCs from roughly 9.7 ml fresh peripheral blood. Regions amplified from RNA transcripts were the TCR beta CDR3 regions. The primer set for the first-round RT-PCR of the TCR CDR3 was HTBI. One entry per CDR3 protein, called by TCRdb with MiXCR from the multiplex PCR reads. The repertoire holds hundreds of thousands of distinct CDR3 sequences, with about an eighth as singletons. General study results and limits: Appearing also in blood were most of the thyroid clonotypes expanded above 0.001.

CDR3 length: 14 amino acids. Trimming took 2 bases from V and 4 from J, leaving 10 bases between them. Germline CDR1 and CDR2: LNHDA and SQIVND (reference sequence). With regard to this clonotype: What it recognizes is unknown.

Sequenced material: blood. The receptor comes from a man aged 50-59 years with Graves' ophthalmopathy. V is TRBV19 and J is TRBJ2-3; a weak D match, TRBD2 (5 bases). CDR3: CASSIRGLPDTQYF. The CDR3 coding sequence is TGTGCCAGTAGTATAAGAGGACTCCCAGATACGCAGTATTTT.